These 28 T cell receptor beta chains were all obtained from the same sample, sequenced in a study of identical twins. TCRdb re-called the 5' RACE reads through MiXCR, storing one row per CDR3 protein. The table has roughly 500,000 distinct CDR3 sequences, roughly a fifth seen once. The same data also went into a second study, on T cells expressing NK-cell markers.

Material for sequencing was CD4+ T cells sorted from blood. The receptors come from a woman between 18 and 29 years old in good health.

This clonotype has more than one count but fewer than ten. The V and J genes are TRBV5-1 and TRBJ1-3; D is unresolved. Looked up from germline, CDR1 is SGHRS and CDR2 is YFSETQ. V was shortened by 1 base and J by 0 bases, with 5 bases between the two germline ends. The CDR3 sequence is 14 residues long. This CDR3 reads CASSLLDSGNTIYF. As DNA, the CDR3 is TGCGCCAGCAGCTTGTTGGACTCTGGAAACACCATATATTTT.

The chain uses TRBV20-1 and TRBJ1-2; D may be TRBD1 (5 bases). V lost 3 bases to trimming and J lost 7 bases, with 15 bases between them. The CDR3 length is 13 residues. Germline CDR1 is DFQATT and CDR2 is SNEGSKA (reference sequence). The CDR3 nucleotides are TGCAGTGCTAGTGTCAGGGAGGGTCGTGGCTACACCTTC. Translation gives CSASVREGRGYTF.

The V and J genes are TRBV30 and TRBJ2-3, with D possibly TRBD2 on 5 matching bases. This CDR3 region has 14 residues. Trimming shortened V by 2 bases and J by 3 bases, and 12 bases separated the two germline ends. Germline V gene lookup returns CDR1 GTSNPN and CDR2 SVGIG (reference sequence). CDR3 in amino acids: CAWSSGGRTDTQYF. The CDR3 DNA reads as TGTGCCTGGAGTAGCGGAGGTAGGACAGATACGCAGTATTTT.

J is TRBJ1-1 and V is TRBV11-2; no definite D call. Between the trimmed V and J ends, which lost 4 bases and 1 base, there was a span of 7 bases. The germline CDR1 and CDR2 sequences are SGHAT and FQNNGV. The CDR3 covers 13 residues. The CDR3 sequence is CASSWERNTEAFF. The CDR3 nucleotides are TGTGCCAGCAGCTGGGAGAGGAACACTGAAGCTTTCTTT.

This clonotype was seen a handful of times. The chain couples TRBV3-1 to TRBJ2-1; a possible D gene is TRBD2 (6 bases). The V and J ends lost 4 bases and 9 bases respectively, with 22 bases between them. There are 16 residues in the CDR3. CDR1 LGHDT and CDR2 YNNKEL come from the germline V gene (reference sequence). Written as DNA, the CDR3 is TGTGCCAGCAGCCCCGCCGGGACTCTTCTTACGATTGAGCAGTTCTTC. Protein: CASSPAGTLLTIEQFF.

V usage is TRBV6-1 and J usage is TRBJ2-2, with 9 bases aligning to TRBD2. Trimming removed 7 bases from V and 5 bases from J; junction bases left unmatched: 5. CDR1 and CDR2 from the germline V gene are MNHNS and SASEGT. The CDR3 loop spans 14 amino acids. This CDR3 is CASKAGGLTGELFF. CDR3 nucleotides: TGTGCCAGCAAGGCGGGAGGGCTAACCGGGGAGCTGTTTTTT.

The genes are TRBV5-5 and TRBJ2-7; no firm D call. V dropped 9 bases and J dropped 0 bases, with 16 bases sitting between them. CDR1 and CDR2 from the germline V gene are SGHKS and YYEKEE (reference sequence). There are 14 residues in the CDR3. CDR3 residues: CATSRARSSYEQYF. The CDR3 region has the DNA TGTGCCACCTCTCGGGCCCGGAGCTCCTACGAGCAGTACTTC.

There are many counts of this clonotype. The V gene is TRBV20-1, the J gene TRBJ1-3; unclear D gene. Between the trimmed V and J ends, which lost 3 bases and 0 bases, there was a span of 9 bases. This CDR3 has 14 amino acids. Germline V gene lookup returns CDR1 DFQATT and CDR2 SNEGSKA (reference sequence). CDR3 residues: CSASPGRSGNTIYF. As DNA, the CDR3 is TGCAGTGCTAGCCCGGGCCGCTCTGGAAACACCATATATTTT.

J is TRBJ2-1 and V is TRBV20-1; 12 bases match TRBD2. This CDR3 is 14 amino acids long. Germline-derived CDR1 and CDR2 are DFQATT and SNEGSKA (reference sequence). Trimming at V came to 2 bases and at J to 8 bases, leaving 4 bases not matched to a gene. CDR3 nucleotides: TGCAGTGCTAGAAAGACTAGCGGGAGCGATGAGCAGTTCTTC. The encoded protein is CSARKTSGSDEQFF.

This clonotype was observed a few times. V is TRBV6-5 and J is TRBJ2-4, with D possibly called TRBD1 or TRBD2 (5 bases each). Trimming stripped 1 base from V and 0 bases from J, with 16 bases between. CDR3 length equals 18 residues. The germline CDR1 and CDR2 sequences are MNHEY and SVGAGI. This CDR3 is CASSYFRGAGRAKNIQYF. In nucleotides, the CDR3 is TGTGCCAGCAGTTACTTCAGAGGGGCAGGGAGAGCCAAAAACATTCAGTACTTC.

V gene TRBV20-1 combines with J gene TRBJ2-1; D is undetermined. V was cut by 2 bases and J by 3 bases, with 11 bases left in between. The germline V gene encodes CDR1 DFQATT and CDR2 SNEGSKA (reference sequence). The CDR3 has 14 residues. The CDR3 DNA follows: TGCAGTGCTAGATTCCCCAGAGACTACAATGAGCAGTTCTTC. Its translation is CSARFPRDYNEQFF.

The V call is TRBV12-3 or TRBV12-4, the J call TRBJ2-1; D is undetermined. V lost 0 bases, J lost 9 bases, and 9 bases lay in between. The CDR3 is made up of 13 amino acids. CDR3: CASSLAQQREQFF. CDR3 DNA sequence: TGTGCCAGCAGTTTAGCTCAACAGCGTGAGCAGTTCTTC.

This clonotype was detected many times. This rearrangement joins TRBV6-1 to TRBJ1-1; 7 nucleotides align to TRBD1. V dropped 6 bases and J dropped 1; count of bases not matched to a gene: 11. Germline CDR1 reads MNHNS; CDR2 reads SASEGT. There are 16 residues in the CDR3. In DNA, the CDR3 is TGTGCCAGCAGGAGGCTATCGGGACAGAAGAACACTGAAGCTTTCTTT. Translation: CASRRLSGQKNTEAFF.

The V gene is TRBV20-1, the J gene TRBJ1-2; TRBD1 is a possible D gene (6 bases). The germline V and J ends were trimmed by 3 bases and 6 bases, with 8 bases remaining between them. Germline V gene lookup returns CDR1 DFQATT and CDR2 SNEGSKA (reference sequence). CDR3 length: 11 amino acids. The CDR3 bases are TGCAGTGCTAGCGGGGGGCATGGCTACACCTTC. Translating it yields CSASGGHGYTF.

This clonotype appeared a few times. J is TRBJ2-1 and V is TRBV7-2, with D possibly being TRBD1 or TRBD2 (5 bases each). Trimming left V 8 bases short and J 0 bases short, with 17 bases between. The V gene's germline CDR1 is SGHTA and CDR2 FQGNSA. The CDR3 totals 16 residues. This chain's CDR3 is CASGRGRDRSYNEQFF. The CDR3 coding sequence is TGTGCCAGCGGAAGGGGTCGGGACCGCTCCTACAATGAGCAGTTCTTC.

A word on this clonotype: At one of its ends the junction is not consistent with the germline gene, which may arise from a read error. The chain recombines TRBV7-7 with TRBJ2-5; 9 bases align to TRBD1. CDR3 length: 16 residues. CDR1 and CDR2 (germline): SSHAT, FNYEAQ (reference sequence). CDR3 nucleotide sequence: TGTGCTAGCAGCCAGGTTACAGGGGGCCGCGGAGAGACCCAGTACTTC. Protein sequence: CASSQVTGGRGETQYF.

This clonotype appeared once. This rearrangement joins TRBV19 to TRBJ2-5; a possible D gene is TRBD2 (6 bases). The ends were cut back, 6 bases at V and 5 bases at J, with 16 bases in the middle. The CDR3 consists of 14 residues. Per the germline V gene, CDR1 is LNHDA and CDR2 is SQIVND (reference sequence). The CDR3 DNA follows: TGTGCCAGTAGCGCTCGGGGGAGTGCGGAGACCCAGTACTTC. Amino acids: CASSARGSAETQYF.

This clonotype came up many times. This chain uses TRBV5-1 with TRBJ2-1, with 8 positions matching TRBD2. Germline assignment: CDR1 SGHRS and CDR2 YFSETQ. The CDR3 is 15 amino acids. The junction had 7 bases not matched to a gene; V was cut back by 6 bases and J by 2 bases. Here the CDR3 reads CASTGGGGAYNEQFF. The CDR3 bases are TGCGCCAGCACCGGGGGGGGCGGGGCCTACAATGAGCAGTTCTTC.

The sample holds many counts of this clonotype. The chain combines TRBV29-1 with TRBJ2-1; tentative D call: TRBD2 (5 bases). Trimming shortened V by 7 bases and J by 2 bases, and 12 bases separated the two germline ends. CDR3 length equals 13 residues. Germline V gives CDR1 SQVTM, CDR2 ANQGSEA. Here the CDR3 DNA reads TGCAGCGACGGGATGGACCCCTACAATGAGCAGTTCTTC. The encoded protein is CSDGMDPYNEQFF.

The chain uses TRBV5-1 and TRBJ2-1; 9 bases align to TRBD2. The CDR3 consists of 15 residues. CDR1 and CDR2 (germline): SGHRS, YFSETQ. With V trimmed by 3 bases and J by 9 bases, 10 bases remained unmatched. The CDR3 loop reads CASSSTGTSISEQFF. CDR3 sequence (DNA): TGCGCCAGCAGCTCGACCGGGACTAGCATCAGTGAGCAGTTCTTC. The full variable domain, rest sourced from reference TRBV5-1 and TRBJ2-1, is KAGVTQTPRYLIKTRGQQVTLSCSPISGHRSVSWYQQTPGQGLQFLFEYFSETQRNKGNFPGRFSGRQFSNSRSEMNVSTLELGDSALYLCASSSTGTSISEQFFGPGTRLTVL.

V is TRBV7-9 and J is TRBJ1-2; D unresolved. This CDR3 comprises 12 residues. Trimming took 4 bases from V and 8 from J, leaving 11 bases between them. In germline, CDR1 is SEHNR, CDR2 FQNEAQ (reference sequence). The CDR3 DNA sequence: TGTGCCAGCAGCTCCCAGCCAGGCGGCTACACCTTC. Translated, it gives CASSSQPGGYTF. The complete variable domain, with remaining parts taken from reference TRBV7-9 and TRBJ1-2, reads DTGVSQNPRHKITKRGQNVTFRCDPISEHNRLYWYRQTLGQGPEFLTYFQNEAQLEKSRLLSDRFSAERPKGSFSTLEIQRTEQGDSAMYLCASSSQPGGYTFGSGTRLTVV.

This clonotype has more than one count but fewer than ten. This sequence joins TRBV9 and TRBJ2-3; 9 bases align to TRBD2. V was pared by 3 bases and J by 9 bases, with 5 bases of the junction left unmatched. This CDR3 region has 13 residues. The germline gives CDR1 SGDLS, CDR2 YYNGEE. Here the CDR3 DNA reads TGTGCCAGCAGCGCCCCCGGGACTAGCACGCAGTATTTT. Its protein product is CASSAPGTSTQYF.

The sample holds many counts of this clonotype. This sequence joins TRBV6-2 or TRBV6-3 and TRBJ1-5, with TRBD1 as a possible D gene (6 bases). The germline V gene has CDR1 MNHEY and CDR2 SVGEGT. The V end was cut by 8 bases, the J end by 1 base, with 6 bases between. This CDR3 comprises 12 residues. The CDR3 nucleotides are TGTGCCAGCGGACAGAGCAATCAGCCCCAGCATTTT. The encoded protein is CASGQSNQPQHF.

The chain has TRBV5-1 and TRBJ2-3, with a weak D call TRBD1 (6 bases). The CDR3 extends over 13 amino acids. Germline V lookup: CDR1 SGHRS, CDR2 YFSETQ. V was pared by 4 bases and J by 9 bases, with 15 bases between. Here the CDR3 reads CASSAALGGTQYF. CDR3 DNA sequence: TGCGCCAGCAGCGCGGCCCTAGGGGGAACGCAGTATTTT.

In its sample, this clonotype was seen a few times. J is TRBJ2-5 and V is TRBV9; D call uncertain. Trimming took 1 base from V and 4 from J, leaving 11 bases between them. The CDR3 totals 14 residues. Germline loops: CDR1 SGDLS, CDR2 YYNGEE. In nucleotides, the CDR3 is TGTGCCAGCAGCGTAAATGTCCGGCCAGAGACCCAGTACTTC. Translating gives CASSVNVRPETQYF.

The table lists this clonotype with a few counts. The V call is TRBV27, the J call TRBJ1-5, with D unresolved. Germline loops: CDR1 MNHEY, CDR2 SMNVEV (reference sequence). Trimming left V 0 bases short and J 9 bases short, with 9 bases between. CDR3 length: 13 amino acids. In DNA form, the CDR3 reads TGTGCCAGCAGTTTATCCCCTGTTACGCCCCAGCATTTT. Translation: CASSLSPVTPQHF.

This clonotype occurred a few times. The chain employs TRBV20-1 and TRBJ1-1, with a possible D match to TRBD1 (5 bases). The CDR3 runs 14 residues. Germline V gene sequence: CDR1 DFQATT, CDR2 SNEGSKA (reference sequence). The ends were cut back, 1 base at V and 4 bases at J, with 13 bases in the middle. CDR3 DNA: TGCAGTGCTAGAGTCCAGGGCGGTAGCACTGAAGCTTTCTTT. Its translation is CSARVQGGSTEAFF.

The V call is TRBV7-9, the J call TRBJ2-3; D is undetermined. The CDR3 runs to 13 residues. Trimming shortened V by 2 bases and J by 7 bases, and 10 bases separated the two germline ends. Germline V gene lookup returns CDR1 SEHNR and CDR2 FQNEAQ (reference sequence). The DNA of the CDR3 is TGTGCCAGCAGCTTAATCCGGGCCTATACGCAGTATTTT. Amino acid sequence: CASSLIRAYTQYF.